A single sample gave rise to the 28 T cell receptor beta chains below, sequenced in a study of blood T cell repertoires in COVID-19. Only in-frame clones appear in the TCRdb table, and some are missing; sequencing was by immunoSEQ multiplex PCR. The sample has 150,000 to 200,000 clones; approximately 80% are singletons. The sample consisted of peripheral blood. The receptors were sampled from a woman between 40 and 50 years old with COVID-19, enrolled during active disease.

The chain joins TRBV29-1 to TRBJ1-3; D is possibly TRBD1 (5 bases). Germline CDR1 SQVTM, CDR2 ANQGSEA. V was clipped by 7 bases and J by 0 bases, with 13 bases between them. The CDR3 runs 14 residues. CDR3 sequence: CSAKYRNSGNTIYF. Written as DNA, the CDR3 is TGCAGCGCCAAGTACAGGAACTCTGGAAACACCATATATTTT.

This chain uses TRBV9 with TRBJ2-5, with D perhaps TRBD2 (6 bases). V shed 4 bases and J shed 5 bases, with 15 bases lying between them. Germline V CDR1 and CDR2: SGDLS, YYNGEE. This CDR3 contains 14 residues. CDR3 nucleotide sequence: TGTGCCAGCAGCTACCACGGGGGAAGGGAGACCCAGTACTTC. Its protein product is CASSYHGGRETQYF.

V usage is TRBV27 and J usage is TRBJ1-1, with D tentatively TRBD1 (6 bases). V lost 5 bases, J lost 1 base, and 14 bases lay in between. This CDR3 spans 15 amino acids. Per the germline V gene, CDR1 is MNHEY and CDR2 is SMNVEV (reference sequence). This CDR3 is CASSPLQGRNTEAFF. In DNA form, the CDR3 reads TGTGCCAGCAGTCCGCTACAGGGTAGGAACACTGAAGCTTTCTTT.

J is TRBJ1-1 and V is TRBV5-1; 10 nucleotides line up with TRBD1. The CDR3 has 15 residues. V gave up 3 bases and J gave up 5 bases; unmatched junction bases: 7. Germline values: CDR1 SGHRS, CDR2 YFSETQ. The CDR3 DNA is TGCGCCAGCAGCTCCACGGGACAGGGGACGACTGAAGCTTTCTTT. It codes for CASSSTGQGTTEAFF.

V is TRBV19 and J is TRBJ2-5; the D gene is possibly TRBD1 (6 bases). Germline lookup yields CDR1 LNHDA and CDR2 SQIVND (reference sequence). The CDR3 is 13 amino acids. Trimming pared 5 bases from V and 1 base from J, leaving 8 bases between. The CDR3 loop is CASSRTAQETQYF. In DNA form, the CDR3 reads TGTGCCAGTAGTCGGACAGCCCAAGAGACCCAGTACTTC.

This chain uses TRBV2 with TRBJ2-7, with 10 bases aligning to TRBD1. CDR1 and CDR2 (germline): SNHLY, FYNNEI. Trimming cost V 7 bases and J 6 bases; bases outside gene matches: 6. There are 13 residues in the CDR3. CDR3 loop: CASNRDRGSEQYF. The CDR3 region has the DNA TGTGCCAGCAACCGGGACAGGGGCTCCGAGCAGTACTTC.

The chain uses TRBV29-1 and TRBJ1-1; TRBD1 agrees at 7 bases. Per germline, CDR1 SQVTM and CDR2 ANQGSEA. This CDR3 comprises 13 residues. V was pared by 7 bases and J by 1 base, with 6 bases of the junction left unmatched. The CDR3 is CSASGTANTEAFF. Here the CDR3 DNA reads TGCAGCGCTTCCGGGACAGCGAACACTGAAGCTTTCTTT.

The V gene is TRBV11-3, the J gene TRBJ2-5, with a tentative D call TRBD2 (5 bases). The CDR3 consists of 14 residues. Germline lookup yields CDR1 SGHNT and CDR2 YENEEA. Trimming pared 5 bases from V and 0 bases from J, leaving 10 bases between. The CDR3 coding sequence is TGTGCCAGCAGCCGAGGGCCCAACCAAGAGACCCAGTACTTC. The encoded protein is CASSRGPNQETQYF.

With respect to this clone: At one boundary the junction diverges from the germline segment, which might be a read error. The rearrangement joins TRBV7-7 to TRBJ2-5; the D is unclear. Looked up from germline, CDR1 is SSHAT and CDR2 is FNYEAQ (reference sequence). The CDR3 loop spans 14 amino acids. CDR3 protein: CASSSIGLQETQYF. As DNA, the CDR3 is TGTGCTAGCAGCTCAATCGGGTTACAAGAGACCCAGTACTTC.

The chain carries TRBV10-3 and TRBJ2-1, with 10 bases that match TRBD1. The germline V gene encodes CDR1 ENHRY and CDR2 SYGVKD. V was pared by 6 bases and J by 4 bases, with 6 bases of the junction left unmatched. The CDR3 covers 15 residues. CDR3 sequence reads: CAIRDRGSSYNEQFF. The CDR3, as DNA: TGTGCCATCAGGGACAGGGGGTCTTCGTACAATGAGCAGTTCTTC.

The CDR3 DNA follows: TGTGCCAGCAGCTTAGAGGCGGGGGGGGCCCTGGGAGCTTTCTTT. The encoded protein is CASSLEAGGALGAFF. V and J are TRBV7-9 and TRBJ1-1; D perhaps matches TRBD1 (6 bases). V was clipped by 1 base and J by 10 bases, with 19 bases between them. The length of the CDR3 is 15 residues. Per the germline V gene, CDR1 is SEHNR and CDR2 is FQNEAQ (reference sequence).

Here the CDR3 reads CASSPSGLTDTQYF. In nucleotides, the CDR3 is TGCGCCAGCAGCCCTAGCGGGCTCACAGATACGCAGTATTTT. The rearrangement links TRBV5-1 to TRBJ2-3, with TRBD2 matching over 8 bases. CDR1 and CDR2 from the germline V gene are SGHRS and YFSETQ. V lost 4 bases to trimming and J lost 2 bases; unmatched junction nucleotides: 3. This CDR3 comprises 14 residues. Full variable domain (missing parts from reference TRBV5-1 and TRBJ2-3): KAGVTQTPRYLIKTRGQQVTLSCSPISGHRSVSWYQQTPGQGLQFLFEYFSETQRNKGNFPGRFSGRQFSNSRSEMNVSTLELGDSALYLCASSPSGLTDTQYFGPGTRLTVL.

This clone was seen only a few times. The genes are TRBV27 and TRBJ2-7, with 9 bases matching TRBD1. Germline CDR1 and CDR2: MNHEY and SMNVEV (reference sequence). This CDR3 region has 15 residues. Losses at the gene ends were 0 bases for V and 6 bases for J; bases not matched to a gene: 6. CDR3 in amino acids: CASSLSGTGLVEQYF. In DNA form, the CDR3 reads TGTGCCAGCAGTTTATCTGGGACAGGGTTGGTCGAGCAGTACTTC.

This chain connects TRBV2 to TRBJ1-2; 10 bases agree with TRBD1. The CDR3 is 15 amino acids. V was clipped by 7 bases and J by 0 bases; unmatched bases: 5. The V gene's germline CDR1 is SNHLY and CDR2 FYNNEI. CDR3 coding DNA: TGTGCCAGCATCCGGGACAGGGGAGCTAACTATGGCTACACCTTC. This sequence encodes CASIRDRGANYGYTF.

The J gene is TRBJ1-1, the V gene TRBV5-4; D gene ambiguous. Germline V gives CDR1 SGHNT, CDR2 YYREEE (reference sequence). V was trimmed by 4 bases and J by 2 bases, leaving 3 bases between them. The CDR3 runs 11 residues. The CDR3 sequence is CASSLNTEAFF. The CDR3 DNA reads TGTGCCAGCAGCCTAAACACTGAAGCTTTCTTT.

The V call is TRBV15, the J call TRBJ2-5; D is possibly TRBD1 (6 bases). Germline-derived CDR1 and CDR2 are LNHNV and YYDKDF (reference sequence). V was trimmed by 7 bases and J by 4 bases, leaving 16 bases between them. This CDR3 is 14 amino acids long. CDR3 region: CATTRTAPGETQYF. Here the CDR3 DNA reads TGTGCCACCACCAGGACAGCTCCTGGAGAGACCCAGTACTTC.

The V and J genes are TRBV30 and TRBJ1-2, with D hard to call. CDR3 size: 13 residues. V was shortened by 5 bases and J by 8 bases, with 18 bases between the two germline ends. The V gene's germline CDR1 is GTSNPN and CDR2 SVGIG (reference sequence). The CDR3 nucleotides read TGTGCCTGGGTTGACTCTCCTACGGGGGGCTACACCTTC. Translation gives CAWVDSPTGGYTF.

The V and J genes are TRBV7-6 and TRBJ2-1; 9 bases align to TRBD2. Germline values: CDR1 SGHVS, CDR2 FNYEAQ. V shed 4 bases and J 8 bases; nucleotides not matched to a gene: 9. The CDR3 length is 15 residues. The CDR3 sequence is CASSSSKAGGDEQFF. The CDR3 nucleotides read TGTGCCAGCAGCTCCTCGAAAGCGGGAGGCGATGAGCAGTTCTTC.

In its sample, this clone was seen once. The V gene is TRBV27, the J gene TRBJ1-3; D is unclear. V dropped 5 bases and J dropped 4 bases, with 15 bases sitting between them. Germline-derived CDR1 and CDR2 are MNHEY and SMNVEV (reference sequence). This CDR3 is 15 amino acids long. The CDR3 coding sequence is TGTGCCAGCAGTCAAGGGCGGGCGCTCGGAAACACCATATATTTT. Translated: CASSQGRALGNTIYF.

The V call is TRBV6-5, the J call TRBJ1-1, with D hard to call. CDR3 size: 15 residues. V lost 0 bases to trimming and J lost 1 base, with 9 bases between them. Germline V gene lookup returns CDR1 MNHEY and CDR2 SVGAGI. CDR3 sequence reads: CASSYSKTTNTEAFF. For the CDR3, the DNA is TGTGCCAGCAGTTACTCTAAAACAACGAACACTGAAGCTTTCTTT.

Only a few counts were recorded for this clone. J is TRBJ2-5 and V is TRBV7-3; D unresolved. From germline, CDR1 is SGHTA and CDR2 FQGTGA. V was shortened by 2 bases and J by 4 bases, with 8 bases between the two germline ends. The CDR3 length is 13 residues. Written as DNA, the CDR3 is TGTGCCAGCAGCTTAGCAGTCCTAGAGACCCAGTACTTC. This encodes CASSLAVLETQYF.

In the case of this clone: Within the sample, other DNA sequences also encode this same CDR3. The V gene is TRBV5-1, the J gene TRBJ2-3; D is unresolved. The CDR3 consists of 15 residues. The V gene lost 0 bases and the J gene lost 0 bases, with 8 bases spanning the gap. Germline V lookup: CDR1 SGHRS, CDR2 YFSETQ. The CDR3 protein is CASSLDGASTDTQYF. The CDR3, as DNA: TGCGCCAGCAGCTTGGACGGTGCTAGCACAGATACGCAGTATTTT.

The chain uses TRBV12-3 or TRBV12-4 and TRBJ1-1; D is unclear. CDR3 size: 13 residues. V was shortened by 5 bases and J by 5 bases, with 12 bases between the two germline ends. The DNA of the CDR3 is TGTGCCAGCAGTAAAACTCGGGGTACTGAAGCTTTCTTT. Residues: CASSKTRGTEAFF.

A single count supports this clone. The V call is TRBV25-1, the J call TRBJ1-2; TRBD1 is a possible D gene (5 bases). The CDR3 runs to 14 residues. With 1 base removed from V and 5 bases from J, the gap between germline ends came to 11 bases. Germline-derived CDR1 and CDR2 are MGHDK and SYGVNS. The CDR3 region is CASSESGDQYGYTF. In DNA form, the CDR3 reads TGTGCCAGCAGTGAATCGGGGGACCAATATGGCTACACCTTC.

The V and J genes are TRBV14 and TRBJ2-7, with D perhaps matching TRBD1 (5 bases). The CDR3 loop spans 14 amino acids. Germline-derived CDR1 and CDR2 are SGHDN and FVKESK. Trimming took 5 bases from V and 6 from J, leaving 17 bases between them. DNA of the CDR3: TGTGCCAGCAGCAGAAGGGGATCCTGGGGCGAGCAGTACTTC. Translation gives CASSRRGSWGEQYF.

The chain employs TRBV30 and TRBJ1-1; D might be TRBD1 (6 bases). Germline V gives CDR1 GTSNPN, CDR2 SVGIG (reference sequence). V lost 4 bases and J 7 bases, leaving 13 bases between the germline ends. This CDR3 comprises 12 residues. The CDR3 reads CAWTGGSIEAFF. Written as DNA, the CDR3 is TGTGCCTGGACGGGGGGCTCTATTGAAGCTTTCTTT.

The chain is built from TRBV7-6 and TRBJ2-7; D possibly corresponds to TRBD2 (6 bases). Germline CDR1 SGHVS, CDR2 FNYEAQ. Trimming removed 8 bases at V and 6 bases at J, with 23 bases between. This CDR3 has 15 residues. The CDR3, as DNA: TGTGCCAGCGGTTTGGGGAGTAAGGGAGGCGGCGAGCAGTACTTC. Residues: CASGLGSKGGGEQYF.

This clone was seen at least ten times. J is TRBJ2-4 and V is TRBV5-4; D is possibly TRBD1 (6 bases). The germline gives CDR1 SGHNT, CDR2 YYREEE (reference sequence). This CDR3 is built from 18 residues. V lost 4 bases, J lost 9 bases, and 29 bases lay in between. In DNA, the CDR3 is TGTGCCAGCAGCCCGCAGCCGGTGACAGGCTCGGGTTTGGGCATTCAGTACTTC. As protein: CASSPQPVTGSGLGIQYF. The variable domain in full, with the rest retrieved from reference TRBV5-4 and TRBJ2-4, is ETGVTQSPTHLIKTRGQQVTLRCSSQSGHNTVSWYQQALGQGPQFIFQYYREEENGRGNFPPRFSGLQFPNYSSELNVNALELDDSALYLCASSPQPVTGSGLGIQYFGAGTRLSVL.